This passage covers 19 T cell receptor beta chains from one sample sequenced in a study of cytomegalovirus exposure and HLA in healthy donors. PCR primers comprised 60 Vbeta and 13 Jbeta primers. Sequencing used immunoSEQ multiplex PCR; TCRdb keeps in-frame clones, though not all of them. Seen here are 200,000 to 250,000 clones, approximately 82% observed once, and the top ten hold 0.58%. The source material was PBMCs. The receptors stem from a woman aged 40 to 55 in good health and CMV-seronegative.

The chain recombines TRBV18 with TRBJ1-3; TRBD1 matches at 7 bases. The trim removed 3 bases at V and 8 bases at J, leaving 7 bases unmatched. In germline, CDR1 is KGHSH, CDR2 LQKENI. This CDR3 has 14 residues. The CDR3 here is CASSPDRVVYTIYF. Here the CDR3 DNA reads TGTGCCAGCTCACCCGACAGGGTCGTCTACACCATATATTTT.

The chain joins TRBV5-1 to TRBJ2-2; 7 bases line up with TRBD2. V gave up 0 bases and J gave up 0 bases; unmatched junction bases: 2. Germline CDR1 and CDR2: SGHRS and YFSETQ. CDR3 size: 16 residues. CDR3 residues: CASSLGGGSNTGELFF. The DNA of the CDR3 is TGCGCCAGCAGCTTGGGGGGGGGATCGAACACCGGGGAGCTGTTTTTT.

The chain joins TRBV5-1 to TRBJ2-3; D is perhaps TRBD2 (5 bases). This CDR3 has 15 residues. The ends were cut back, 0 bases at V and 0 bases at J, with 8 bases in the middle. Germline values: CDR1 SGHRS, CDR2 YFSETQ. CDR3 sequence reads: CASSLVGESTDTQYF. The DNA of the CDR3 is TGCGCCAGCAGCTTGGTCGGGGAAAGCACAGATACGCAGTATTTT.

The V gene is TRBV2, the J gene TRBJ1-6, with no clear D. Germline V gene data show CDR1 as SNHLY and CDR2 as FYNNEI. The CDR3 loop spans 13 amino acids. Trimming removed 2 bases from V and 7 bases from J, with 6 bases in between. CDR3 amino acids: CASSEFLNSPLHF. In DNA, the CDR3 is TGTGCCAGCAGTGAATTTCTCAATTCACCCCTCCACTTT.

The genes are TRBV27 and TRBJ2-7; TRBD1 might be the D (5 bases). CDR3 length equals 17 residues. Between the trimmed V and J ends, which lost 6 bases and 0 bases, there was a span of 21 bases. The germline CDR1 and CDR2 sequences are MNHEY and SMNVEV (reference sequence). Here the CDR3 DNA reads TGTGCCAGCAGCCCGCGTTTCCCGACAGCTACCTCCTACGAGCAGTACTTC. Protein sequence: CASSPRFPTATSYEQYF.

The gene calls are TRBV5-1 and TRBJ1-6, with 7 bases identical to TRBD1. The V segment lost 0 bases and the J segment 8 bases; nucleotides outside the gene matches: 5. From germline, CDR1 is SGHRS and CDR2 YFSETQ. This CDR3 has 15 residues. CDR3 nucleotides: TGCGCCAGCAGCTTGGTTGGCAGGGGGGATTCACCCCTCCACTTT. Protein: CASSLVGRGDSPLHF.

This CDR3 is CASSSDRDSPLHF. CDR3 bases: TGTGCCAGCAGCTCGGACAGGGACTCACCCCTCCACTTT. This chain joins TRBV27 and TRBJ1-6; 8 nucleotides align to TRBD1. The CDR3 totals 13 residues. V lost 6 bases and J lost 10; bases outside the gene matches: 5. Germline values: CDR1 MNHEY, CDR2 SMNVEV (reference sequence).

This clone was recorded once. CDR3 region: CASSPSNTEKYTF. CDR3 in DNA: TGTGCCAGCTCACCCTCGAATACCGAGAAATACACCTTC. This chain uses TRBV18 with TRBJ1-2, with D unresolved. The CDR3 has 13 amino acids. V was clipped by 3 bases and J by 11 bases, with 16 bases between them. Germline V CDR1 and CDR2: KGHSH, LQKENI. The full variable domain, with the rest looked up from reference TRBV18 and TRBJ1-2, is NAGVMQNPRHLVRRRGQEARLRCSPMKGHSHVYWYRQLPEEGLKFMVYLQKENIIDESGMPKERFSAEFPKEGPSILRIQQVVRGDSAAYFCASSPSNTEKYTFGSGTRLTVV.

This chain joins TRBV19 and TRBJ1-6; D ambiguous. Between the trimmed V and J ends, which lost 7 bases and 14 bases, there was a span of 21 bases. The germline CDR1 and CDR2 sequences are LNHDA and SQIVND (reference sequence). The CDR3 has 14 amino acids. DNA of the CDR3: TGTGCCAGTATGGGGAGAGATACCGCAGAAGCCCTCCACTTT. Translating it yields CASMGRDTAEALHF. The complete variable domain, with remaining parts taken from reference TRBV19 and TRBJ1-6, reads DGGITQSPKYLFRKEGQNVTLSCEQNLNHDAMYWYRQDPGQGLRLIYYSQIVNDFQKGDIAEGYSVSREKKESFPLTVTSAQKNPTAFYLCASMGRDTAEALHFGNGTRLTVT.

This chain joins TRBV2 and TRBJ2-1, with 7 bases identical to TRBD1. CDR1 SNHLY and CDR2 FYNNEI come from the germline V gene. The length of the CDR3 is 18 residues. After removal of 4 bases from V and 0 bases from J, the junction contained 12 bases not matched to a gene. The CDR3 reads CASSGGQGVTGSYNEQFF. CDR3 nucleotides: TGTGCCAGCAGTGGAGGGCAGGGGGTGACGGGCTCCTACAATGAGCAGTTCTTC.

The V gene is TRBV30, the J gene TRBJ1-4, with 11 bases aligning to TRBD1. The CDR3 extends over 15 amino acids. Per the germline V gene, CDR1 is GTSNPN and CDR2 is SVGIG (reference sequence). V lost 1 base and J lost 6; bases outside the gene matches: 4. The CDR3 DNA follows: TGTGCCTGGAGTGGGGGGACAGGGGGGGATGAAAAACTGTTTTTT. Its translation is CAWSGGTGGDEKLFF.

The chain links TRBV5-1 to TRBJ2-7; TRBD1 might be the D (5 bases). CDR1 is SGHRS and CDR2 is YFSETQ in the germline V gene. This CDR3 comprises 14 residues. The V gene lost 4 bases and the J gene lost 3 bases, with 14 bases spanning the gap. The CDR3 region has the DNA TGCGCCAGCAGCCCGGGCGCAGGGTTCTACGAGCAGTACTTC. Amino acid sequence: CASSPGAGFYEQYF. The full variable domain, in which reference TRBV5-1 and TRBJ2-7 provide the parts outside the CDR3, is KAGVTQTPRYLIKTRGQQVTLSCSPISGHRSVSWYQQTPGQGLQFLFEYFSETQRNKGNFPGRFSGRQFSNSRSEMNVSTLELGDSALYLCASSPGAGFYEQYFGPGTRLTVT.

The chain carries TRBV4-2 and TRBJ2-5, with TRBD2 identical over 7 bases. Trimming cost V 2 bases and J 2 bases; bases outside gene matches: 2. Per germline, CDR1 LGHNA and CDR2 YNFKEQ. CDR3 length: 14 residues. The chain's CDR3 is CASSQLAAQETQYF. The DNA of the CDR3 is TGTGCCAGCAGCCAACTAGCGGCGCAAGAGACCCAGTACTTC.

V is TRBV7-3 and J is TRBJ1-1; D uncertain. The CDR3 is 13 residues long. Germline V gene lookup returns CDR1 SGHTA and CDR2 FQGTGA. The V gene lost 3 bases and the J gene lost 1 base, with 6 bases spanning the gap. The DNA for the CDR3 is TGTGCCAGCAGCTTTCAGGAGAACACTGAAGCTTTCTTT. It specifies CASSFQENTEAFF.

The chain combines TRBV19 with TRBJ2-2; tentatively, D is TRBD1 (5 bases). Trimming pared 10 bases from V and 1 base from J, leaving 10 bases between. This CDR3 spans 13 amino acids. The germline CDR1 and CDR2 sequences are LNHDA and SQIVND (reference sequence). CDR3 residues: CATHGQNTGELFF. DNA of the CDR3: TGTGCCACCCACGGACAGAACACCGGGGAGCTGTTTTTT.

This chain connects TRBV9 to TRBJ1-2, with TRBD1 as a possible D gene (6 bases). This CDR3 contains 16 residues. The germline CDR1 and CDR2 sequences are SGDLS and YYNGEE. V was shortened by 3 bases and J by 3 bases, with 18 bases between the two germline ends. This CDR3 reads CASSAQLQGNYYGYTF. The CDR3 DNA reads as TGTGCCAGCAGCGCACAACTCCAGGGGAATTACTATGGCTACACCTTC.

Comments on this clone: Other nucleotide sequences in the sample specify the same CDR3. The chain carries TRBV11-2 and TRBJ2-5; D may be TRBD2 (5 bases). V dropped 3 bases and J dropped 2 bases, with 10 bases sitting between them. The CDR3 sequence is 14 residues long. Germline V gene data show CDR1 as SGHAT and CDR2 as FQNNGV. CDR3 protein: CASSLLAGQETQYF. CDR3 bases: TGTGCCAGCAGCTTGCTAGCTGGGCAAGAGACCCAGTACTTC. The full variable domain, with the rest looked up from reference TRBV11-2 and TRBJ2-5, is EAGVAQSPRYKIIEKRQSVAFWCNPISGHATLYWYQQILGQGPKLLIQFQNNGVVDDSQLPKDRFSAERLKGVDSTLKIQPAKLEDSAVYLCASSLLAGQETQYFGPGTRLLVL.

CDR3 DNA sequence: TGTGCCAGCAGCCAGAGGCTGGATCAGCCCCAGCATTTT. Encoded protein: CASSQRLDQPQHF. The genes are TRBV7-8 and TRBJ1-5; D is ambiguous. The V end was cut by 5 bases, the J end by 5 bases, with 10 bases between. Germline V gene sequence: CDR1 SGHVS, CDR2 FQNEAQ. The CDR3 is 13 residues long.

This chain joins TRBV7-3 and TRBJ2-6, with 9 bases identical to TRBD1. The length of the CDR3 is 17 residues. From germline, CDR1 is SGHTA and CDR2 FQGTGA. The V segment lost 2 bases and the J segment 4 bases; nucleotides outside the gene matches: 6. The CDR3 coding sequence is TGTGCCAGCAGCTTACATGGGACAGGGTCCGGGGCCAACGTCCTGACTTTC. Its protein is CASSLHGTGSGANVLTF.